One T cell receptor beta chain is described in this entry. This clonotype has only one observation. The antigen it recognizes is unknown. Per-nucleotide qualities are absent, and no much larger clonotype sits a single base away. One read yields weak evidence. TRB repertoires were amplified using about 230-550 ng of genomic DNA isolated from blood. The data derive from a study of T and B cells in COVID-19 patients (dated by TCRdb to 2020 to 2021). For the study in its entirety: In this study, adaptive immunity was profiled in COVID-19 patients who either had active infection or had recovered, using TRB and IGH repertoire sequencing of peripheral blood. For the repertoire analyses, the comparison was an age-matched reference group of approximately 39 healthy donors who were negative for COVID-19 antibodies. Of the approximately 19 patients in the active-infection cohort, fewer than 15 were critically ill and needed mechanical ventilation or ECMO. A recovered cohort included some 19 patients who provided about 20 samples, and most of these patients had mild to moderate COVID-19 treated on an outpatient basis. Of the approximately 22 patients in the active-infection cohort, around 17 had comorbidities associated with unfavorable COVID-19 outcome. The recovered cohort had a median age of roughly 34 years, compared with approximately 70 years in the active-infection cohort. Up to about 10 follow-up blood samples were collected per patient, with some samples spanning different disease stages in the same individual. Two patients were in both the active and recovered cohorts because samples existed from active disease and from after recovery. Over 8 million TCR sequences were analysed from a TCR and BCR sequence repository that comprised some 37 patients and approximately 69 time points. The research as a whole found: It was stated that prospective validation of the reported TCR clusters was required before the clusters could be put to clinical use. Patients with COVID-19 were reported to show strongly skewed TRBV/TRBJ gene usage. The cohort was judged too small for assessing how HLA contributes to COVID-19 susceptibility or severity. Specific T cell subsets (CD4+/Treg/CD8+) and sorted SARS-CoV-2-responsive or tetramer+ T cells had not yet been sequenced, with those experiments still ongoing. Few blood samples were available from mildly ill patients while symptoms were present, and early samples from severe cases were likewise scarce. A total of around 2,100 TCR clusters were exclusive to the recovered cohort, and 25 to 40 of those clusters were low-pGen clusters. In active COVID-19, TRB repertoires were highly clonal, while at recovery, diversity and richness increased above the levels seen in healthy donors.

Germline trimming: 7 bases from V, 3 bases from J; junction bases outside gene matches: 3. CDR1 MDHEN and CDR2 SYDVKM are derived from the germline V gene. Including cysteine and phenylalanine, the CDR3 has 12 amino acids. The only DNA kept is the CDR3, 36 bases in frame from the first base. Sequencing took place on an Illumina MiSeq. TRB rearrangements were amplified by multiplex PCR with BIOMED2 TRB-A/B primer pools. Illumina-compatible adapters and 7-nucleotide sample barcodes were added to the amplicons in two consecutive PCRs. All library PCRs used Phusion HS II polymerase. The amplicons were purified from gel with the NucleoSpin Gel and PCR Clean-up kit, measured on Qubit, and then pooled at approximately 4 nM. Before Illumina next-generation sequencing, the quality of the amplicon pool was assessed on an Agilent 2100 Bioanalyzer. Under the source paper's analysis protocol: TRB rearrangements were annotated with MiXCR 3.0.8 using the default MiXCR reference library. Sequences with fewer than 2 reads and non-productive reads were filtered out, and every unique CDR3 nucleotide sequence was treated as a single clone. Clonality, diversity, richness and V-J gene usage were computed in R 3.5.1. GLIPH2 was used to cluster TCRs by CDR3 similarity, and OLGA was used to calculate generation probabilities. Only GLIPH2 clusters with at least four unique TCR clonotypes present in at least three individuals were retained. TCRdb took the public reads, trimmed them with fastp at Q25, ran MiXCR for clone calling and kept in-frame beta chains. Under each unique CDR3 protein, matching rows form one entry showing the most common genes and DNA. The V and J calls come from TCRdb's annotation, not from the publication. This sample comprises more than 12,000 distinct CDR3 sequences, roughly 29% of them detected only once. The ten largest clonotypes hold approximately 1% of the sample.

Sequenced: blood. This TCR was recovered from a human donor who had recovered from COVID-19. The rearrangement combines TRBV28 with TRBJ2-7; 7 central nucleotides agree with TRBD1. The sequence in DNA is TGTGCCAGCAAGGGGGCTAACTACGAGCAGTACTTC. Its coded protein is CASKGANYEQYF.